Below are 26 T cell receptor beta chains sequenced from a single sample in a study of CD4 T cells in relation to SARS-CoV-2 and coronaviruses (dated by TCRdb to the early 2020s). The protocol used for the library was the immunoSEQ multiplex PCR assay. What TCRdb holds here is the immuneACCESS table cut down to in-frame rearrangements. Part of the clones is not present; checked against another copy, under half of the missing clones reflect an unresolved V gene, and the others are unexplained. For this sample there are some 35,000 clones; roughly 90% appear just once. The ten largest clones add up to roughly a tenth of the sample. Source material: memory CD4+ T cells from PBMCs. Reading the label with the study, this specimen's cell subset or site is: memory (non-naive) CD4+ T cells. The receptor set was obtained from an adult with COVID-19.

The V call is TRBV18, the J call TRBJ1-4; no reliable D call. The CDR3 runs 15 residues. V gave up 3 bases and J gave up 7 bases, with 15 bases separating them. Looked up from germline, CDR1 is KGHSH and CDR2 is LQKENI. CDR3 loop: CASSPRPGLGEKLFF. CDR3 DNA: TGTGCCAGCTCACCCCGACCCGGCCTTGGTGAAAAACTGTTTTTT.

The chain combines TRBV11-3 with TRBJ2-1; tentatively, D is TRBD1 (6 bases). Trimming took off 4 bases at V and 8 bases at J, with 15 bases between the two ends. The CDR3 runs to 14 residues. In germline, CDR1 is SGHNT, CDR2 YENEEA. Here the CDR3 reads CASSSQGRLDEQFF. The CDR3 coding sequence is TGTGCCAGCAGCTCCCAGGGGCGCTTGGATGAGCAGTTCTTC.

The CDR3 is CASSIIGETDTQYF. The CDR3 nucleotides read TGTGCCAGCAGCATCATAGGGGAAACAGATACGCAGTATTTT. The chain couples TRBV5-5 to TRBJ2-3; TRBD1 might be the D (5 bases). There are 14 residues in the CDR3. From germline, CDR1 is SGHKS and CDR2 YYEKEE (reference sequence). Trimming took 4 bases from V and 3 from J, leaving 12 bases between them.

This chain connects TRBV9 to TRBJ1-2, with 8 bases that match TRBD1. CDR3 length: 13 residues. The germline V gene has CDR1 SGDLS and CDR2 YYNGEE. V dropped 3 bases and J dropped 8; count of bases not matched to a gene: 6. The CDR3 protein is CASSAQTGDGYTF. DNA for the CDR3: TGTGCCAGCAGCGCCCAGACAGGGGACGGCTACACCTTC.

The chain carries TRBV5-1 and TRBJ2-2; 8 positions match TRBD1. Germline lookup yields CDR1 SGHRS and CDR2 YFSETQ. CDR3 size: 15 residues. Trimming took 6 bases from V and 1 from J; bases not matched to a gene: 5. The CDR3 coding sequence is TGCGCCAGCAATAAAGGACAGGGGAACACCGGGGAGCTGTTTTTT. This codes for CASNKGQGNTGELFF.

This clone appeared once. The V gene is TRBV5-1, the J gene TRBJ2-7, with 10 bases aligning to TRBD2. Germline trimming cut 1 base from V and 3 bases from J; bases unmatched to any gene: 7. The CDR3 runs 16 residues. CDR1 is SGHRS and CDR2 is YFSETQ in the germline V gene. The CDR3 DNA reads TGCGCCAGCAGCTTGTCTAGCGGGGGCGTTATCTACGAGCAGTACTTC. It specifies CASSLSSGGVIYEQYF. The full variable domain, completed using reference TRBV5-1 and TRBJ2-7, is KAGVTQTPRYLIKTRGQQVTLSCSPISGHRSVSWYQQTPGQGLQFLFEYFSETQRNKGNFPGRFSGRQFSNSRSEMNVSTLELGDSALYLCASSLSSGGVIYEQYFGPGTRLTVT.

The CDR3 sequence is CASSSRDRGHTEAFF. The DNA for the CDR3 is TGTGCCAGCAGCTCCCGGGACAGGGGGCACACTGAAGCTTTCTTT. This rearrangement joins TRBV21-1 to TRBJ1-1; the table assigns TRBD1, which was not confirmed against the DNA. TRBV21-1 is marked as a pseudogene. This CDR3 comprises 15 residues.

This clone was detected once. The rearrangement links TRBV12-3 or TRBV12-4 to TRBJ2-3; D is undetermined. The CDR3 contains 11 residues. The V end lost 5 bases, the J end lost 4 bases, and 4 bases lay between the germline ends. The CDR3 DNA sequence: TGTGCCAGCAGTCTCTCAGATACGCAGTATTTT. As protein: CASSLSDTQYF.

The chain carries TRBV10-1 and TRBJ1-1; 8 nucleotides align to TRBD1. The CDR3 consists of 13 residues. Germline CDR1 WNHNN, CDR2 SYGVQD (reference sequence). Unmatched junction bases numbered 4, after V lost 2 bases and J lost 8 bases. CDR3 nucleotides: TGCGCCAGCAGTGAGGCAGGGGGCAGCGAAGCTTTCTTT. This encodes CASSEAGGSEAFF.

This clone was detected once. This chain connects TRBV3-1 (or the pseudogene TRBV3-2) to TRBJ2-7; no firm D call. Germline CDR1 and CDR2: LGHDT and YNNKEL (reference sequence). Trimming left V 2 bases short and J 6 bases short, with 11 bases between. The CDR3 consists of 13 residues. The CDR3 DNA is TGTGCCAGCAGCCAAAGGAGCTCGGGCGAGCAGTACTTC. As protein: CASSQRSSGEQYF.

This clone occurred once. CDR3 in DNA: TGTGCCAGCAGCTTGGGCGGGGGGAACACAGATACGCAGTATTTT. This gives the protein CASSLGGGNTDTQYF. The genes are TRBV13 and TRBJ2-3, with TRBD2 matching over 8 bases. The J segment lost 2 bases and the V segment lost 3 bases, leaving 4 bases of the junction unmatched. The CDR3 consists of 15 residues. The germline V gene encodes CDR1 PRHDT and CDR2 FYEKMQ (reference sequence).

This chain connects TRBV27 to TRBJ1-5; 10 nucleotides align to TRBD1. CDR1 is MNHEY and CDR2 is SMNVEV in the germline V gene (reference sequence). The CDR3 contains 17 residues. Losses at the gene ends were 5 bases for V and 4 bases for J; bases not matched to a gene: 11. The DNA for the CDR3 is TGTGCCAGCAGTGCAATCACCGGGACAGGGGCAAATCAGCCCCAGCATTTT. Translating gives CASSAITGTGANQPQHF.

The rearrangement links TRBV3-1 (or the pseudogene TRBV3-2) to TRBJ2-7, with 10 positions matching TRBD2. The germline V gene encodes CDR1 LGHDT and CDR2 YNNKEL (reference sequence). The CDR3 consists of 14 residues. Losses at the gene ends were 4 bases for V and 0 bases for J; bases not matched to a gene: 0. Written as DNA, the CDR3 is TGTGCCAGCAGCCCTAGCGGGGGCTCCTACGAGCAGTACTTC. It encodes CASSPSGGSYEQYF.

This sequence joins TRBV7-2 and TRBJ2-1; D gene ambiguous. Germline values: CDR1 SGHTA, CDR2 FQGNSA. Trimming pared 1 base from V and 5 bases from J, leaving 9 bases between. The CDR3 runs to 14 residues. CDR3 sequence: CASSLVSRDNEQFF. The CDR3 DNA reads as TGTGCCAGCAGCTTAGTTTCTAGGGACAATGAGCAGTTCTTC.

The chain uses TRBV7-8 and TRBJ2-3; 8 nucleotides align to TRBD2. The germline CDR1 and CDR2 sequences are SGHVS and FQNEAQ. J lost 3 bases, V lost 3 bases, and 5 bases had no gene match. The CDR3 consists of 15 residues. CDR3 protein: CASSFIGTSTDTQYF. DNA of the CDR3: TGTGCCAGCAGCTTTATTGGGACTAGTACAGATACGCAGTATTTT.

The rearrangement links TRBV12-3 or TRBV12-4 to TRBJ1-6, with D tentatively TRBD1 (5 bases). The V end was cut by 10 bases, the J end by 7 bases, with 11 bases between. The CDR3 spans 12 residues. In nucleotides, the CDR3 is TGTGCCACAGCTACAGGCAATTCACCCCTCCACTTT. Translation: CATATGNSPLHF.

The chain is built from TRBV7-9 and TRBJ2-5; no clear D. The CDR3 is 15 amino acids. Germline V gives CDR1 SEHNR, CDR2 FQNEAQ (reference sequence). The V and J ends lost 5 bases and 4 bases respectively, with 17 bases between them. Here the CDR3 DNA reads TGTGCCAGCAGCCCGGGTCAAACCGTCGGAGAGACCCAGTACTTC. Translating gives CASSPGQTVGETQYF.

Concerning this clone: One end of the junction varies from germline; a read error may be responsible. The chain combines TRBV23-1 with TRBJ1-4; 8 bases are shared with TRBD1. TRBV23-1 qualifies as an ORF whose function is uncertain. The CDR3 sequence is 11 residues long. CDR3: CASSPPGQAIF. The DNA for the CDR3 is TGCGCCAGCAGTCCCCCGGGACAGGCGATTTTT.

The chain is built from TRBV5-8 and TRBJ2-4; a possible D gene is TRBD1 (6 bases). Germline CDR1 is SGHTS and CDR2 is YDEGEE. V dropped 4 bases and J dropped 12 bases, with 14 bases sitting between them. This CDR3 comprises 12 residues. The CDR3 region is CASSVDSPTQYF. DNA for the CDR3: TGTGCCAGCAGCGTGGACAGTCCGACTCAGTACTTC.

This clone was picked up a small number of times. One end of the junction is discordant with germline, which a read error may explain. The rearrangement links TRBV5-4 to TRBJ1-1; 10 bases are a match to TRBD1. The length of the CDR3 is 14 residues. Germline V gene data show CDR1 as SGHNT and CDR2 as YYREEE (reference sequence). The CDR3 nucleotides read TGTGCCAGCAGATTGGACAGGGGGAGTACTGAAGCTTTCTTT. Protein sequence: CASRLDRGSTEAFF.

The V gene is TRBV7-2, the J gene TRBJ1-6; D unresolved. CDR3 length: 14 residues. V was shortened by 2 bases and J by 2 bases, with 4 bases between the two germline ends. Germline V gene lookup returns CDR1 SGHTA and CDR2 FQGNSA. CDR3 protein: CASSLQPYNSPLHF. CDR3 bases: TGTGCCAGCAGCTTACAGCCCTATAATTCACCCCTCCACTTT.

The CDR3 region is CASSSSFNEQFF. CDR3 nucleotide sequence: TGCGCCAGCAGCTCGAGTTTTAATGAGCAGTTCTTC. This chain connects TRBV5-1 to TRBJ2-1; D gene ambiguous. CDR3 length: 12 residues. The V end lost 3 bases, the J end lost 7 bases, and 8 bases lay between the germline ends. CDR1 and CDR2 from the germline V gene are SGHRS and YFSETQ.

CDR3 bases: TGCGCCAGCAGCCAAGTTGGGGGACGCAATTCACCCCTCCACTTT. This sequence encodes CASSQVGGRNSPLHF. This rearrangement joins TRBV4-1 to TRBJ1-6; D perhaps matches TRBD1 (5 bases). This CDR3 has 15 residues. Germline CDR1 reads MGHRA; CDR2 reads YSYEKL. V lost 1 base and J lost 7, with 11 bases in between.

The chain combines TRBV2 with TRBJ1-5; D gene ambiguous. The CDR3 sequence is 16 residues long. Trimming took 4 bases from V and 0 from J, leaving 13 bases between them. CDR1 and CDR2 from the germline V gene are SNHLY and FYNNEI. This CDR3 reads CASSGGGRYSNQPQHF. In DNA form, the CDR3 reads TGTGCCAGCAGTGGAGGAGGCCGGTATAGCAATCAGCCCCAGCATTTT. Filled out from reference TRBV2 and TRBJ1-5, the complete variable domain reads EPEVTQTPSHQVTQMGQEVILRCVPISNHLYFYWYRQILGQKVEFLVSFYNNEISEKSEIFDDQFSVERPDGSNFTLKIRSTKLEDSAMYFCASSGGGRYSNQPQHFGDGTRLSIL.

The rearrangement uses TRBV6-5 and TRBJ1-6, with D possibly matching TRBD1 (6 bases). With 8 bases removed from V and 5 bases from J, the gap between germline ends came to 10 bases. Germline V gene sequence: CDR1 MNHEY, CDR2 SVGAGI. The CDR3 runs 13 residues. For the CDR3, the DNA is TGTGCCAGCGGACAGCCTAATAATTCACCCCTCCACTTT. This encodes CASGQPNNSPLHF.

The chain has TRBV5-1 and TRBJ1-3, with D hard to call. Trimming removed 0 bases at V and 3 bases at J, with 10 bases between. CDR3 length equals 15 residues. The germline V gene has CDR1 SGHRS and CDR2 YFSETQ. In DNA form, the CDR3 reads TGCGCCAGCAGCTTGGTTCCCGATATTGGAAACACCATATATTTT. As protein: CASSLVPDIGNTIYF.